This TCR beta chain was profiled in a study of OX40 agonist ivuxolimab in advanced cancers. Study details: Those treated in dose escalation had hepatocellular carcinoma, melanoma, renal cell cancer or head and neck cancer.

Autoimmune disease history or systemic immunosuppression led to patients being barred. Using immunoSEQ multiplex PCR, the repertoire was profiled, and TCRdb retains in-frame clones only, with some absent. Here the sample spans fewer than 35,000 clones, 75% to 95% being singletons. Deletions cut 2 bases from V and 1 base from J, with 8 bases between. This CDR3 region has 14 residues. The germline CDR1 and CDR2 sequences are SEHNR and FQNEAQ (reference sequence). The study, taken as a whole, reports: On average, CD8+ T cells had more expanded clones than CD4+.

On this clone itself: Antigen unknown.

The chain employs TRBV7-9 and TRBJ1-1; the D is unclear. The sequence was collected from an adult with an advanced solid tumor such as melanoma, head and neck, liver or kidney cancer. Specimen: CD4+ or CD8+ T cells sorted from blood, collected in a trial of the OX40 agonist ivuxolimab. The CDR3 spells CASSLIIGNTEAFF. CDR3 coding DNA: TGTGCCAGCAGCTTAATAATAGGGAACACTGAAGCTTTCTTT.